These 16 T cell receptor beta chains were all obtained from the same sample, sequenced in a study of blood T cells in healthy people across ages. Primers used in a second PCR of about 7 to 11 cycles were a sample-barcoded 5' primer and a J-beta primer mix. MiXCR was run by TCRdb on the 5' RACE reads, yielding one entry per CDR3 protein. The sample holds about 640,000 distinct CDR3 sequences, roughly three fifths seen once. The sequenced sample was blood. These receptors were taken from a man in his 60s in good health.

This clonotype occurred a few times. The J gene is TRBJ2-5, the V gene TRBV12-3 or TRBV12-4; possible D gene TRBD1, 6 bases. This CDR3 is built from 14 residues. V was clipped by 6 bases and J by 1 base, with 12 bases between them. CDR3 DNA: TGTGCCAGCAGGAGGGGGATGGGCCAAGAGACCCAGTACTTC. Residues: CASRRGMGQETQYF.

The chain carries TRBV20-1 and TRBJ2-4; 9 positions agree with TRBD1. TRBJ2-7 matches the DNA end more closely, so the J call is doubtful. The CDR3 is made up of 15 amino acids. Looked up from germline, CDR1 is DFQATT and CDR2 is SNEGSKA (reference sequence). The CDR3 region has the DNA TGCAGTGCTCCGAGGGACAGGGAACGGACCTACGAGCAGTACTTC. Amino acids: CSAPRDRERTYEQYF.

The chain recombines TRBV5-1 with TRBJ1-1; D is unresolved. Per germline, CDR1 SGHRS and CDR2 YFSETQ. Trimming removed 6 bases at V and 1 base at J, with 4 bases between. CDR3 length equals 11 residues. As DNA, the CDR3 is TGCGCCAGCAACTCGAACACTGAAGCTTTCTTT. Its translation: CASNSNTEAFF. Complete variable domain (other parts from reference TRBV5-1 and TRBJ1-1): KAGVTQTPRYLIKTRGQQVTLSCSPISGHRSVSWYQQTPGQGLQFLFEYFSETQRNKGNFPGRFSGRQFSNSRSEMNVSTLELGDSALYLCASNSNTEAFFGQGTRLTVV.

The rearrangement joins TRBV12-3 or TRBV12-4 to TRBJ2-5; 8 bases map to TRBD1. Trimming removed 4 bases from V and 5 bases from J; junction bases left unmatched: 6. This CDR3 is 14 amino acids long. CDR3 protein: CASSWTGMGETQYF. In DNA form, the CDR3 reads TGTGCCAGCAGTTGGACAGGGATGGGGGAGACCCAGTACTTC.

Remarks on this clonotype: A much larger clonotype is one base distant, so this may be a read error. This chain uses TRBV29-1 with TRBJ2-5, with TRBD1 matching over 9 bases. CDR1 and CDR2 from the germline V gene are SQVTM and ANQGSEA. The CDR3 is 14 residues long. V gave up 5 bases and J gave up 11 bases; unmatched junction bases: 15. In nucleotides, the CDR3 is TGCAGCGTTAGAAGGGACAGGGATGACAATGAGCAGTACTTC. This codes for CSVRRDRDDNEQYF.

The V and J genes are TRBV4-2 and TRBJ2-5, with 10 bases matching TRBD2. Trimming cost V 1 base and J 6 bases; bases outside gene matches: 8. Germline assignment: CDR1 LGHNA and CDR2 YNFKEQ. There are 16 residues in the CDR3. CDR3 bases: TGTGCCAGCAGCCAAGCCCAAGGGACTAGCGAACAGACCCAGTACTTC. As protein: CASSQAQGTSEQTQYF.

V gene TRBV20-1 combines with J gene TRBJ2-1; no firm D call. The CDR3 loop spans 13 amino acids. The germline V gene encodes CDR1 DFQATT and CDR2 SNEGSKA (reference sequence). V lost 3 bases and J 4 bases, leaving 10 bases between the germline ends. CDR3 nucleotide sequence: TGCAGTGCTAGGATGGGTGGGTACAATGAGCAGTTCTTC. Encoded protein: CSARMGGYNEQFF.

This clonotype was counted a few times. The chain has TRBV2 and TRBJ2-1, with 10 bases that match TRBD2. The V gene's germline CDR1 is SNHLY and CDR2 FYNNEI. CDR3 length: 14 amino acids. Trimming cost V 8 bases and J 6 bases; bases outside gene matches: 7. CDR3 sequence (DNA): TGTGCCAGCTGGAGCGGGGGGGCCCCCAATGAGCAGTTCTTC. It yields the protein CASWSGGAPNEQFF.

The CDR3 sequence: CASSPPRTGEDEQFF. The DNA of the CDR3 is TGTGCCAGCTCACCACCCCGGACAGGGGAGGATGAGCAGTTCTTC. The chain recombines TRBV18 with TRBJ2-1; TRBD1 matches at 9 bases. V lost 0 bases and J lost 8; bases outside the gene matches: 5. CDR1 is KGHSH and CDR2 is LQKENI in the germline V gene. CDR3 length equals 15 residues.

V gene TRBV29-1 combines with J gene TRBJ2-3; a possible D gene is TRBD1 (6 bases). Germline lookup yields CDR1 SQVTM and CDR2 ANQGSEA. The CDR3 totals 13 residues. With 3 bases removed from V and 1 base from J, the gap between germline ends came to 8 bases. CDR3 coding DNA: TGCAGCGTTGATGAGGGGGGCACAGATACGCAGTATTTT. Amino acid sequence: CSVDEGGTDTQYF.

The J gene is TRBJ2-1, the V gene TRBV20-1; 11 bases map to TRBD2. Germline assignment: CDR1 DFQATT and CDR2 SNEGSKA (reference sequence). The J segment lost 3 bases and the V segment lost 4 bases, leaving 2 bases of the junction unmatched. The CDR3 runs 14 residues. In DNA, the CDR3 is TGCAGTGCTACGGGACTAGCGGACTACAATGAGCAGTTCTTC. It encodes CSATGLADYNEQFF.

A few counts support this clonotype. The chain recombines TRBV13 with TRBJ1-1; perhaps TRBD1 as D (6 bases). The CDR3 is 14 residues long. With 7 bases removed from V and 6 bases from J, the gap between germline ends came to 18 bases. CDR1 is PRHDT and CDR2 is FYEKMQ in the germline V gene (reference sequence). CDR3 sequence (DNA): TGTGCCAGCACCCGGGGGCGGCCCTTGGCTGAAGCTTTCTTT. This codes for CASTRGRPLAEAFF. Using reference TRBV13 and TRBJ1-1 for the parts outside the CDR3, the full variable domain is AAGVIQSPRHLIKEKRETATLKCYPIPRHDTVYWYQQGPGQDPQFLISFYEKMQSDKGSIPDRFSAQQFSDYHSELNMSSLELGDSALYFCASTRGRPLAEAFFGQGTRLTVV.

The chain has TRBV20-1 and TRBJ2-1, with 9 bases matching TRBD1. V lost 5 bases, J lost 7 bases, and 12 bases stayed unmatched. Germline loops: CDR1 DFQATT, CDR2 SNEGSKA (reference sequence). There are 15 residues in the CDR3. The CDR3 sequence: CSASQGAGLGNEQFF. Here the CDR3 DNA reads TGCAGTGCTTCACAGGGGGCGGGTCTCGGGAATGAGCAGTTCTTC.

This chain joins TRBV2 and TRBJ2-5; D uncertain. V lost 11 bases to trimming and J lost 7 bases, with 17 bases between them. Germline V gene data show CDR1 as SNHLY and CDR2 as FYNNEI. The length of the CDR3 is 12 residues. CDR3 coding DNA: TGTGCCGGGAACCAGGTCTCCGGGACCCAGTACTTC. Translating it yields CAGNQVSGTQYF.

This rearrangement joins TRBV9 to TRBJ1-4; no reliable D call. The ends were cut back, 0 bases at V and 0 bases at J, with 9 bases in the middle. CDR1 is SGDLS and CDR2 is YYNGEE in the germline V gene. CDR3 length: 16 residues. The chain's CDR3 is CASSVGADPTNEKLFF. CDR3 nucleotide sequence: TGTGCCAGCAGCGTAGGGGCGGACCCAACTAATGAAAAACTGTTTTTT.

The rearrangement links TRBV12-3 or TRBV12-4 to TRBJ2-3; perhaps TRBD2 as D (5 bases). The CDR3 is 15 amino acids. V shed 5 bases and J shed 0 bases, with 12 bases lying between them. The CDR3 sequence is CASSTRRGSTDTQYF. CDR3 DNA sequence: TGTGCCAGCAGTACACGTCGCGGGAGCACAGATACGCAGTATTTT.